The 27 T cell receptor beta chains below were found in one sample sequenced in a study of cytotoxic CD8 clonotypes in ibrutinib-treated CLL. Using immunoSEQ multiplex PCR, the repertoire was profiled, and TCRdb retains in-frame clones only, with some absent. The profile shows about 140,000 clones, around 93% of them singletons. Here the sequenced sample was PBMCs, taken after 12 months of ibrutinib treatment. All receptors come from a human donor with chronic lymphocytic leukemia.

J is TRBJ1-2 and V is TRBV28; no reliable D call. CDR1 is MDHEN, CDR2 SYDVKM, per germline. This CDR3 is built from 12 residues. Trimming took 7 bases from V and 5 from J, leaving 11 bases between them. The CDR3 nucleotides read TGTGCCAGCACCCTTGGCGCTTATGGCTACACCTTC. Its translation: CASTLGAYGYTF.

The chain combines TRBV7-3 with TRBJ2-3, with D tentatively TRBD2 (6 bases). With 5 bases removed from V and 10 bases from J, the gap between germline ends came to 19 bases. Germline CDR1 and CDR2: SGHTA and FQGTGA. The CDR3 loop spans 14 amino acids. The CDR3, as DNA: TGTGCCAGCAGCCCCGAGGGACTCAAGGGTCCGCAGTATTTT. Its translation: CASSPEGLKGPQYF.

The rearrangement links TRBV7-2 to TRBJ1-2; the match to TRBD1 covers 9 bases. The germline V gene encodes CDR1 SGHTA and CDR2 FQGNSA. The CDR3 runs to 17 residues. The trim removed 6 bases at V and 4 bases at J, leaving 15 bases unmatched. CDR3 amino acids: CASSPRTRTGEGYGYTF. For the CDR3, the DNA is TGTGCCAGCAGTCCACGCACCAGGACAGGGGAAGGCTATGGCTACACCTTC.

The chain is built from TRBV4-2 and TRBJ2-3; 7 bases map to TRBD1. Germline CDR1 is LGHNA and CDR2 is YNFKEQ. This CDR3 is 16 amino acids long. V lost 1 base and J lost 4; bases outside the gene matches: 8. CDR3 amino acids: CASSQVEGARSDTQYF. In DNA form, the CDR3 reads TGTGCCAGCAGCCAAGTCGAGGGGGCAAGGTCAGATACGCAGTATTTT.

V is TRBV7-8 and J is TRBJ2-7; 7 nucleotides align to TRBD1. The germline V gene has CDR1 SGHVS and CDR2 FQNEAQ. The CDR3 has 14 residues. Unmatched junction bases numbered 5, after V lost 6 bases and J lost 0 bases. In nucleotides, the CDR3 is TGTGCCAGCAGTCGTGACAGGGCCTCCTACGAGCAGTACTTC. Protein: CASSRDRASYEQYF.

The genes are TRBV11-2 and TRBJ2-5; D possibly corresponds to TRBD2 (5 bases). Trimming shortened V by 1 base and J by 4 bases, and 10 bases separated the two germline ends. The CDR3 has 14 amino acids. The germline V gene encodes CDR1 SGHAT and CDR2 FQNNGV. The CDR3 sequence: CASSLVGASETQYF. The CDR3 DNA reads as TGTGCCAGCAGCTTAGTGGGAGCCTCAGAGACCCAGTACTTC.

CDR3 coding DNA: TGTGCCAGCAGCGGGAGTGAGGGAAGTCAGCCCCAGCATTTT. Its translation: CASSGSEGSQPQHF. This sequence joins TRBV5-5 and TRBJ1-5; D remains ambiguous. This CDR3 has 14 residues. Germline lookup yields CDR1 SGHKS and CDR2 YYEKEE (reference sequence). Between the trimmed V and J ends, which lost 4 bases and 6 bases, there was a span of 14 bases.

V and J are TRBV27 and TRBJ2-1; D remains ambiguous. There are 13 residues in the CDR3. From germline, CDR1 is MNHEY and CDR2 SMNVEV (reference sequence). The V and J ends lost 6 bases and 5 bases respectively, with 11 bases between them. The DNA for the CDR3 is TGTGCCAGCAGCTCCCGCCACGACAATGAGCAGTTCTTC. It translates to CASSSRHDNEQFF.

This clone was recorded once. The chain is built from TRBV7-3 and TRBJ2-1; 11 nucleotides agree with TRBD2. Germline CDR1 SGHTA, CDR2 FQGTGA. V dropped 7 bases and J dropped 6; count of bases not matched to a gene: 5. The CDR3 is 14 amino acids. The DNA of the CDR3 is TGTGCCAGCAACCTAGCGGGAGGCGGCAATGAGCAGTTCTTC. Its protein product is CASNLAGGGNEQFF.

This clone was seen once. The chain employs TRBV19 and TRBJ1-5, with D unclear. The CDR3 length is 12 residues. The V gene lost 5 bases and the J gene lost 7 bases, with 9 bases spanning the gap. Germline V gene sequence: CDR1 LNHDA, CDR2 SQIVND (reference sequence). Here the CDR3 reads CASSPQAQPQHF. The DNA of the CDR3 is TGTGCCAGTAGTCCCCAGGCCCAGCCCCAGCATTTT.

This sequence joins TRBV28 and TRBJ1-5; 7 bases are shared with TRBD1. Germline V CDR1 and CDR2: MDHEN, SYDVKM. CDR3 length: 15 residues. V shed 7 bases and J 3 bases; nucleotides not matched to a gene: 9. CDR3 amino acids: CASITGEGANQPQHF. The CDR3, as DNA: TGTGCCAGCATCACAGGGGAAGGGGCCAATCAGCCCCAGCATTTT.

The chain joins TRBV4-3 to TRBJ2-1; D is unclear. The germline V and J ends were trimmed by 1 base and 0 bases, with 4 bases remaining between them. The germline gives CDR1 LGHNA, CDR2 YSLEER. The CDR3 has 14 residues. The CDR3 sequence: CASSQGGSYNEQFF. As DNA, the CDR3 is TGCGCCAGCAGCCAAGGGGGCTCCTACAATGAGCAGTTCTTC.

This chain connects TRBV15 to TRBJ2-3; D gene unclear. Trimming removed 0 bases from V and 4 bases from J, with 20 bases in between. Germline values: CDR1 LNHNV, CDR2 YYDKDF (reference sequence). The CDR3 has 18 residues. The CDR3, as DNA: TGTGCCACCAGCAGAGATTCGCAGTGGTCTGCATATGCAGATACGCAGTATTTT. It codes for CATSRDSQWSAYADTQYF.

This rearrangement joins TRBV4-3 to TRBJ2-7; 7 bases are a match to TRBD1. This CDR3 has 15 amino acids. Germline values: CDR1 LGHNA, CDR2 YSLEER. Trimming took 0 bases from V and 2 from J; bases not matched to a gene: 4. Written as DNA, the CDR3 is TGCGCCAGCAGCCAAGAGGACAGGCCCCCCTACGAGCAGTACTTC. Protein: CASSQEDRPPYEQYF.

This chain links TRBV25-1 with TRBJ2-7; 11 bases agree with TRBD1. Looked up from germline, CDR1 is MGHDK and CDR2 is SYGVNS. The CDR3 covers 15 residues. V was clipped by 4 bases and J by 3 bases; unmatched bases: 5. The chain's CDR3 is CASSGPGTGGYEQYF. The CDR3, as DNA: TGTGCCAGCAGTGGTCCCGGGACAGGGGGCTACGAGCAGTACTTC.

The genes are TRBV19 and TRBJ2-1; unclear D gene. This CDR3 spans 11 amino acids. Germline CDR1 is LNHDA and CDR2 is SQIVND (reference sequence). The germline V and J ends were trimmed by 4 bases and 4 bases, with 2 bases remaining between them. The CDR3 loop is CASSRYNEQFF. CDR3 sequence (DNA): TGTGCCAGTAGTAGATACAATGAGCAGTTCTTC.

J is TRBJ1-1 and V is TRBV29-1; 8 nucleotides align to TRBD1. J was trimmed by 1 base and V by 7 bases; bases with no gene match: 2. The CDR3 contains 12 residues. Germline V gives CDR1 SQVTM, CDR2 ANQGSEA. Written as DNA, the CDR3 is TGCAGCGCTACAGGGGGGAACACTGAAGCTTTCTTT. This gives the protein CSATGGNTEAFF.

J is TRBJ2-1 and V is TRBV11-3; D remains unclear. Germline V gene sequence: CDR1 SGHNT, CDR2 YENEEA. V gave up 0 bases and J gave up 8 bases, with 11 bases separating them. This CDR3 has 14 residues. CDR3 nucleotide sequence: TGTGCCAGCAGCTTAGATTGGGCCCGGGATGAGCAGTTCTTC. As protein: CASSLDWARDEQFF.

V and J are TRBV7-3 and TRBJ1-5; D remains ambiguous. The CDR3 sequence is 13 residues long. Trimming shortened V by 1 base and J by 3 bases, and 4 bases separated the two germline ends. The germline gives CDR1 SGHTA, CDR2 FQGTGA. The CDR3 protein is CASSLRSNQPQHF. The CDR3 DNA sequence: TGTGCCAGCAGCTTAAGGTCCAATCAGCCCCAGCATTTT.

The rearrangement uses TRBV19 and TRBJ1-4; tentatively, D is TRBD1 (5 bases). Germline V gene lookup returns CDR1 LNHDA and CDR2 SQIVND (reference sequence). This CDR3 is 13 amino acids long. The ends were cut back, 10 bases at V and 2 bases at J, with 11 bases in the middle. The DNA for the CDR3 is TGTGCCACCACACAGGATACTAATGAAAAACTGTTTTTT. Encoded protein: CATTQDTNEKLFF. The full variable domain, in which reference TRBV19 and TRBJ1-4 provide the parts outside the CDR3, is DGGITQSPKYLFRKEGQNVTLSCEQNLNHDAMYWYRQDPGQGLRLIYYSQIVNDFQKGDIAEGYSVSREKKESFPLTVTSAQKNPTAFYLCATTQDTNEKLFFGSGTQLSVL.

The CDR3 nucleotides read TGTGCCAGCAGTCACTTTGGGACACTCCCCTACGAGCAGTACTTC. This gives the protein CASSHFGTLPYEQYF. The chain joins TRBV27 to TRBJ2-7, with D possibly TRBD1 on 6 matching bases. Per the germline V gene, CDR1 is MNHEY and CDR2 is SMNVEV (reference sequence). The CDR3 is 15 amino acids. Trimming removed 5 bases from V and 2 bases from J, with 16 bases in between.

The chain joins TRBV4-3 to TRBJ1-1, with D possibly TRBD1 on 5 matching bases. Trimming removed 4 bases at V and 7 bases at J, with 13 bases between. Germline values: CDR1 LGHNA, CDR2 YSLEER. CDR3 length: 13 residues. CDR3 in amino acids: CASSRTGPLEAFF. The CDR3 DNA follows: TGCGCCAGCAGCCGGACGGGACCACTTGAAGCTTTCTTT.

To note about this clone: Within the sample, other DNA sequences also encode this same CDR3. This rearrangement joins TRBV28 to TRBJ2-1, with D possibly being TRBD2 (5 bases). The CDR3 sequence is 15 residues long. CDR1 and CDR2 (germline): MDHEN, SYDVKM. V dropped 3 bases and J dropped 0 bases, with 9 bases sitting between them. CDR3 in amino acids: CASSLSGSSYNEQFF. CDR3 bases: TGTGCCAGCAGTTTGAGCGGAAGCTCCTACAATGAGCAGTTCTTC.

The rearrangement links TRBV7-2 to TRBJ2-3; 9 nucleotides agree with TRBD2. The ends lost 1 base at V and 4 bases at J; junction bases unmatched: 15. The length of the CDR3 is 19 residues. Per the germline V gene, CDR1 is SGHTA and CDR2 is FQGNSA. CDR3 coding DNA: TGTGCCAGCAGCTTAGGGGGGACTAGCAGGGCTTGGTGGGCAGATACGCAGTATTTT. Residues: CASSLGGTSRAWWADTQYF.

The chain employs TRBV10-3 and TRBJ1-3; D is uncertain. The CDR3 runs 13 residues. Germline values: CDR1 ENHRY, CDR2 SYGVKD. The V gene lost 4 bases and the J gene lost 4 bases, with 8 bases spanning the gap. CDR3 in amino acids: CAISAGVGNTIYF. In DNA form, the CDR3 reads TGTGCCATCAGTGCCGGGGTCGGAAACACCATATATTTT.

The V call is TRBV30, the J call TRBJ2-2; D uncertain. CDR1 and CDR2 (germline): GTSNPN, SVGIG (reference sequence). V was cut by 0 bases and J by 0 bases, with 14 bases left in between. The CDR3 is 17 residues long. The DNA for the CDR3 is TGTGCCTGGAGTGTACTCTTCGGGCGGTCGAACACCGGGGAGCTGTTTTTT. This codes for CAWSVLFGRSNTGELFF.

The chain uses TRBV7-2 and TRBJ2-7, with TRBD2 identical over 7 bases. The CDR3 runs 19 residues. V dropped 1 base and J dropped 3; count of bases not matched to a gene: 18. Germline V gene data show CDR1 as SGHTA and CDR2 as FQGNSA. The CDR3 reads CASSLGLGGAGRTGYEQYF. The CDR3, as DNA: TGTGCCAGCAGCTTAGGTCTGGGAGGGGCAGGTCGGACGGGCTACGAGCAGTACTTC.